These 16 T cell receptor beta chains were sequenced from one sample in a study of CD4 T cell repertoires in COVID-19 (dated by TCRdb to the early 2020s). Uncultured memory T cell samples were subjected to sequencing directly after ex vivo isolation. The library was produced with the immunoSEQ multiplex PCR assay. TCRdb carries this immuneACCESS record with in-frame sequences only. Its versions omit some clonotypes, under half of them owing to an unresolved V gene in the studies checked, with the rest unexplained. The sample data list thousands of clones, and around 80% of these were observed just once. The top ten clones comprise about 2% of the sample. The sequencing used effector memory CD4+ T cells from blood, collected before the COVID-19 pandemic. Per the publication, the cell subset or site label means: CD4+ T effector memory cells. These receptors originate from a human donor who had COVID-19.

V usage is TRBV6-1 and J usage is TRBJ2-3; 11 nucleotides align to TRBD2. Losses at the gene ends were 4 bases for V and 5 bases for J; bases not matched to a gene: 8. The CDR3 contains 16 residues. Germline lookup yields CDR1 MNHNS and CDR2 SASEGT. CDR3 in DNA: TGTGCCAGCAGTGCCCGACTAGCGGGATTGGGAGATACGCAGTATTTT. Translation gives CASSARLAGLGDTQYF.

In regard to this clone: This sample includes further DNA sequences coding for the same CDR3. CDR3 DNA: TGTGCCAGCAGTGAAAGTTTGGCAGATTCCTACGAGCAGTACTTC. Its translation is CASSESLADSYEQYF. The chain joins TRBV6-1 to TRBJ2-7; D gene uncertain. Germline V gives CDR1 MNHNS, CDR2 SASEGT. CDR3 size: 15 residues. V was clipped by 2 bases and J by 1 base, with 12 bases between them.

This clone occurred a few times. The chain recombines TRBV6-1 with TRBJ2-3; 9 positions match TRBD2. Looked up from germline, CDR1 is MNHNS and CDR2 is SASEGT. This CDR3 contains 15 residues. Unmatched junction bases numbered 8, after V lost 6 bases and J lost 4 bases. CDR3: CASSLYGGGADTQYF. The CDR3 region has the DNA TGTGCCAGCAGCCTCTATGGCGGGGGGGCAGATACGCAGTATTTT.

V gene TRBV11-2 combines with J gene TRBJ2-7, with D tentatively TRBD2 (6 bases). The CDR3 has 13 amino acids. V lost 3 bases to trimming and J lost 6 bases, with 12 bases between them. Germline CDR1 and CDR2: SGHAT and FQNNGV. CDR3 sequence: CASSFGGTGEQYF. CDR3 sequence (DNA): TGTGCCAGCAGCTTCGGCGGGACCGGCGAGCAGTACTTC.

The rearrangement uses TRBV5-1 and TRBJ2-3; D is uncertain. The V end was cut by 4 bases, the J end by 6 bases, with 12 bases between. Germline assignment: CDR1 SGHRS and CDR2 YFSETQ. The CDR3 length is 13 residues. CDR3 amino acids: CASSISEWDTQYF. DNA for the CDR3: TGCGCCAGCAGCATCTCCGAGTGGGATACGCAGTATTTT.

CDR3 protein: CASSPPRVGAKNIQYF. The CDR3 bases are TGTGCCAGCTCACCACCCAGGGTCGGGGCCAAAAACATTCAGTACTTC. The rearrangement uses TRBV18 and TRBJ2-4, with a possible D match to TRBD1 (5 bases). Germline CDR1 KGHSH, CDR2 LQKENI. The CDR3 spans 16 residues. Trimming took off 0 bases at V and 1 base at J, with 10 bases between the two ends.

The chain links TRBV7-9 to TRBJ2-5, with TRBD2 matching over 7 bases. The CDR3 runs 15 residues. Germline assignment: CDR1 SEHNR and CDR2 FQNEAQ (reference sequence). V gave up 2 bases and J gave up 2 bases; unmatched junction bases: 5. The CDR3 is CASSLTSGIQETQYF. The CDR3 region has the DNA TGTGCCAGCAGCTTAACGAGCGGGATTCAAGAGACCCAGTACTTC.

CDR3 sequence (DNA): TGCGCCAGCAGCTTGGCTGTGGGCTCAAACATTCAGTACTTC. It yields the protein CASSLAVGSNIQYF. The chain links TRBV5-1 to TRBJ2-4; D unresolved. Germline V CDR1 and CDR2: SGHRS, YFSETQ. Trimming took 0 bases from V and 6 from J, leaving 10 bases between them. The CDR3 is 14 residues long.

V gene TRBV4-2 combines with J gene TRBJ2-3, with D possibly TRBD1 on 5 matching bases. Germline-derived CDR1 and CDR2 are LGHNA and YNFKEQ. The CDR3 sequence is 13 residues long. Trimming left V 6 bases short and J 6 bases short, with 13 bases between. The CDR3 loop is CASSPKGRDTQYF. DNA of the CDR3: TGTGCCAGCAGTCCAAAGGGGCGGGATACGCAGTATTTT.

The J gene is TRBJ2-3, the V gene TRBV6-4; 7 bases are shared with TRBD2. CDR1 is MRHNA, CDR2 SNTAGT, per germline. The CDR3 contains 14 residues. V dropped 6 bases and J dropped 2; count of bases not matched to a gene: 5. CDR3 region: CASSPAGNTDTQYF. DNA for the CDR3: TGTGCCAGCAGCCCAGCGGGGAACACAGATACGCAGTATTTT.

In its sample, this clone was seen a few times. CDR3 in amino acids: CAQRLDTGELFF. CDR3 bases: TGTGCCCAGCGGCTTGACACCGGGGAGCTGTTTTTT. The chain couples TRBV6-6 to TRBJ2-2; possible D gene TRBD2, 5 bases. There are 12 residues in the CDR3. Looked up from germline, CDR1 is MNHNY and CDR2 is SVGAGI (reference sequence). Trimming stripped 11 bases from V and 3 bases from J, with 10 bases between.

The chain combines TRBV7-2 with TRBJ1-5, with unresolved D. The V gene lost 0 bases and the J gene lost 5 bases, with 11 bases spanning the gap. From germline, CDR1 is SGHTA and CDR2 FQGNSA. CDR3 length equals 15 residues. DNA of the CDR3: TGTGCCAGCAGCTTAGCAAGGTACGGGGATCAGCCCCAGCATTTT. Translating gives CASSLARYGDQPQHF.

The chain has TRBV5-1 and TRBJ2-2; TRBD2 agrees at 9 bases. The junction had 3 bases not matched to a gene; V was cut back by 0 bases and J by 0 bases. CDR1 and CDR2 (germline): SGHRS, YFSETQ. The length of the CDR3 is 17 residues. CDR3 sequence (DNA): TGCGCCAGCAGCTTGGAGGCTAGCGGGACGAACACCGGGGAGCTGTTTTTT. Translation: CASSLEASGTNTGELFF.

The gene calls are TRBV28 and TRBJ1-2; TRBD1 is a possible D gene (6 bases). The CDR3 has 16 amino acids. The germline V gene has CDR1 MDHEN and CDR2 SYDVKM. Trimming removed 5 bases at V and 1 base at J, with 17 bases between. CDR3 protein: CASSPQVGASNYGYTF. The CDR3 region has the DNA TGTGCCAGCAGTCCCCAAGTGGGGGCAAGTAACTATGGCTACACCTTC.

The chain has TRBV7-2 and TRBJ2-2; 8 nucleotides line up with TRBD1. Per germline, CDR1 SGHTA and CDR2 FQGNSA. The J segment lost 4 bases and the V segment lost 4 bases, leaving 11 bases of the junction unmatched. The CDR3 consists of 17 residues. The CDR3 spells CASSWGPPGGFTGELFF. The CDR3, as DNA: TGTGCCAGCAGCTGGGGGCCACCAGGGGGCTTCACCGGGGAGCTGTTTTTT.

The rearrangement links TRBV4-1 to TRBJ2-1, with 8 bases that match TRBD1. This CDR3 spans 16 amino acids. Losses at the gene ends were 1 base for V and 3 bases for J; bases not matched to a gene: 5. Germline V gene sequence: CDR1 MGHRA, CDR2 YSYEKL. The CDR3 is CASSQGTGSLYNEQFF. CDR3 bases: TGCGCCAGCAGCCAAGGGACAGGGAGCCTCTACAATGAGCAGTTCTTC.